The TCR beta chain described here comes from a study of response to subunit inactivated influenza vaccine. General observations from the study: Only a handful of new T cells, the authors suggested, are recruited with each seasonal influenza vaccination.

Concerning this clonotype: Its antigen is unknown.

A single record per CDR3 protein comes from TCRdb applying MiXCR to the RT-PCR reads. The sample has 300,000 to 350,000 distinct CDR3 sequences, 22% seen once. The CDR3 covers 14 residues. V was clipped by 3 bases and J by 4 bases, with 11 bases between them. Germline V lookup: CDR1 SGHTA, CDR2 FQGNSA. This TCR was recovered from a man between 50 and 70 years old who received an inactivated influenza vaccine. The specimen was PBMCs from blood, collected approximately 20 months after vaccination. J is TRBJ2-3 and V is TRBV7-2; unclear D gene. CDR3 nucleotide sequence: TGTGCCAGCAGCTTCGCCGGATCCGCAGATACGCAGTATTTT. This gives the protein CASSFAGSADTQYF.